This is a list of T cell receptor beta chains from one sample in a study of CD8 T cells in ankylosing spondylitis. TCRdb re-called the 5' RACE reads through MiXCR, storing one row per CDR3 protein. The top ten hold 1.4% of the sample, which has some 46,000 distinct CDR3 sequences, approximately 10% seen once. Sequencing was carried out using blood, either unsorted or a sorted T cell fraction (not recorded which). These receptors were taken from a male donor with ankylosing spondylitis or in good health (not recorded which). The CDR3 runs from the conserved cysteine through the conserved F or W. A D gene is named only where the DNA matches it firmly. Expanded clones are given a class, and other clones once, few, many or no size at all.

TRBV9	TRBD1	many	TRBJ1-1	TGTGCCAGCAGCGGATCGACAGGGAGGGTAACTGAAGCTTTCTTT	CASSGSTGRVTEAFF
TRBV5-1	NA	NA	TRBJ2-5	TGCGCCAGCAGCTTTCAGGCACGGGAGTCGGAGACCCAGTACTTC	CASSFQARESETQYF
TRBV3-1	NA	many	TRBJ2-7	TGTGCCAGCAGCCCCAGGGGCTACGAGCAGTACTTC	CASSPRGYEQYF
TRBV5-1	TRBD2	many	TRBJ2-7	TGCGCCAGCAGCGCGACCACCGGGGGGATTCGGTCCTACGAGCAGTACTTC	CASSATTGGIRSYEQYF
TRBV2	NA	NA	TRBJ1-1	TGTGCCAGCAGTGCCCTAGGCAACACTGAAGCTTTCTTT	CASSALGNTEAFF
TRBV20-1	NA	many	TRBJ1-5	TGCAGTGCTGGCCGGGACCCCGGAGGAGAGCCCCAGCATTTT	CSAGRDPGGEPQHF
TRBV12-3/TRBV12-4	NA	many	TRBJ1-5	TGTGCCAGCAGCACGGCCCTTTACGGTCAGCCCCAGCATTTT	CASSTALYGQPQHF
TRBV3-1	NA	NA	TRBJ2-2	TGTGCCAGCAGCCAGGGCGCCGGGGAGCTGTTTTTT	CASSQGAGELFF
TRBV12-3/TRBV12-4	NA	medium-sized	TRBJ2-5	TGTGCCAGCAGTTCCGCGGCGGTCCAAGAGACCCAGTACTTC	CASSSAAVQETQYF
TRBV5-4	TRBD2	many	TRBJ2-1	TGTGCCAGCAGCCTAAGCGGGGGCCTCTCCTACAATGAGCAGTTCTTC	CASSLSGGLSYNEQFF
TRBV24-1	TRBD2	NA	TRBJ2-1	TGTGCCGCCAGTGATCCTCACGGGGCCGGGACTAGGGGCAATGAGCAGTTCTTC	CAASDPHGAGTRGNEQFF
TRBV5-1	TRBD1	many	TRBJ1-1	TGCGCCAGCAGCTCAGACATTCCAACAGGGGGCCGCGCTGAAGCTTTCTTT	CASSSDIPTGGRAEAFF
TRBV29-1	NA	few	TRBJ1-2	TGCAGCGTTGAAGGGACCCATTATGGCTACACCTTC	CSVEGTHYGYTF
TRBV29-1	NA	many	TRBJ2-7	TGCAGCGTTGAAGGGGCGCCAGACTACGAGCAGTACTTC	CSVEGAPDYEQYF
TRBV24-1	NA	many	TRBJ1-5	TGTGCCACCGGGCGGGACGGAAATCAGCCCCAGCATTTT	CATGRDGNQPQHF
TRBV9	TRBD1	many	TRBJ2-7	TGTGCCAGCAGCGCCTCCGGGACAGGGGTCGTAAGCGTTCGGGGCGAGCAGTACTTC	CASSASGTGVVSVRGEQYF